Described below is a single TCR beta chain sequence and its context. Per the study methods: Amplification from reference gene primers served as the basis for estimated nucleated cell counts. Clones were read by immunoSEQ multiplex PCR, and TCRdb kept only the in-frame ones, dropping some. V and J calls and clone size are copied from that table; D and trimming were computed from the DNA. The data contain approximately 270,000 clones, 90% of them singletons. The entry originates in a study of blood T cell repertoires in COVID-19. Study overall: PBMCs, B-cell-depleted T cells, or T cells provided the cDNA or gDNA that made up the material.

This CDR3 is 17 amino acids long. The junction had 7 bases not matched to a gene; V was cut back by 4 bases and J by 2 bases. The germline gives CDR1 KGHDR, CDR2 SFDVKD. The participants were between about 18 and 89 years old and came from roughly 24 US areas. In assigning cohorts, the study relied on participant-reported clinical history. Sequenced input: PBMCs or T cells enriched from blood (not recorded which). This sequence joins TRBV24-1 and TRBJ2-5; 12 nucleotides align to TRBD2. The TCR was taken from a woman in her twenties or thirties with acute COVID-19. The CDR3 loop reads CATSEFGTSGFQETQYF. DNA of the CDR3: TGTGCCACCAGTGAGTTTGGGACTAGCGGGTTTCAAGAGACCCAGTACTTC.